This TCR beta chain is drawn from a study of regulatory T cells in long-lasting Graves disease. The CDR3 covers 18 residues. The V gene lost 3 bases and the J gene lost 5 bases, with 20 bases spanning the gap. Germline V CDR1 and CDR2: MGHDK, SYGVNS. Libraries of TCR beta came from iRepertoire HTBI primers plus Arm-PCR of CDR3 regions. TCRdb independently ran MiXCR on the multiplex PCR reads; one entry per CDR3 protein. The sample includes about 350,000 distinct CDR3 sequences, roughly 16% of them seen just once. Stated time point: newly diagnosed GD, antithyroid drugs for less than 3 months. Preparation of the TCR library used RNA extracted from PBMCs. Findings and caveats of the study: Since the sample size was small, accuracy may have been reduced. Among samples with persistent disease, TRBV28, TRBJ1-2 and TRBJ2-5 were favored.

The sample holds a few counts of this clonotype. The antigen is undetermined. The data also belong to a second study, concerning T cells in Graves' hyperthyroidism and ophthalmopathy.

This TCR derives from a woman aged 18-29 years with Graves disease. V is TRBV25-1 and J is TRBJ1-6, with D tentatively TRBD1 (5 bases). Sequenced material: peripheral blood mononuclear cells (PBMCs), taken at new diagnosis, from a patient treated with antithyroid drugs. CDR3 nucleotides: TGTGCCAGCAGTGAGGGGTTGTCGAGGGGCTTAGATAATTCACCCCTCCACTTT. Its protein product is CASSEGLSRGLDNSPLHF.